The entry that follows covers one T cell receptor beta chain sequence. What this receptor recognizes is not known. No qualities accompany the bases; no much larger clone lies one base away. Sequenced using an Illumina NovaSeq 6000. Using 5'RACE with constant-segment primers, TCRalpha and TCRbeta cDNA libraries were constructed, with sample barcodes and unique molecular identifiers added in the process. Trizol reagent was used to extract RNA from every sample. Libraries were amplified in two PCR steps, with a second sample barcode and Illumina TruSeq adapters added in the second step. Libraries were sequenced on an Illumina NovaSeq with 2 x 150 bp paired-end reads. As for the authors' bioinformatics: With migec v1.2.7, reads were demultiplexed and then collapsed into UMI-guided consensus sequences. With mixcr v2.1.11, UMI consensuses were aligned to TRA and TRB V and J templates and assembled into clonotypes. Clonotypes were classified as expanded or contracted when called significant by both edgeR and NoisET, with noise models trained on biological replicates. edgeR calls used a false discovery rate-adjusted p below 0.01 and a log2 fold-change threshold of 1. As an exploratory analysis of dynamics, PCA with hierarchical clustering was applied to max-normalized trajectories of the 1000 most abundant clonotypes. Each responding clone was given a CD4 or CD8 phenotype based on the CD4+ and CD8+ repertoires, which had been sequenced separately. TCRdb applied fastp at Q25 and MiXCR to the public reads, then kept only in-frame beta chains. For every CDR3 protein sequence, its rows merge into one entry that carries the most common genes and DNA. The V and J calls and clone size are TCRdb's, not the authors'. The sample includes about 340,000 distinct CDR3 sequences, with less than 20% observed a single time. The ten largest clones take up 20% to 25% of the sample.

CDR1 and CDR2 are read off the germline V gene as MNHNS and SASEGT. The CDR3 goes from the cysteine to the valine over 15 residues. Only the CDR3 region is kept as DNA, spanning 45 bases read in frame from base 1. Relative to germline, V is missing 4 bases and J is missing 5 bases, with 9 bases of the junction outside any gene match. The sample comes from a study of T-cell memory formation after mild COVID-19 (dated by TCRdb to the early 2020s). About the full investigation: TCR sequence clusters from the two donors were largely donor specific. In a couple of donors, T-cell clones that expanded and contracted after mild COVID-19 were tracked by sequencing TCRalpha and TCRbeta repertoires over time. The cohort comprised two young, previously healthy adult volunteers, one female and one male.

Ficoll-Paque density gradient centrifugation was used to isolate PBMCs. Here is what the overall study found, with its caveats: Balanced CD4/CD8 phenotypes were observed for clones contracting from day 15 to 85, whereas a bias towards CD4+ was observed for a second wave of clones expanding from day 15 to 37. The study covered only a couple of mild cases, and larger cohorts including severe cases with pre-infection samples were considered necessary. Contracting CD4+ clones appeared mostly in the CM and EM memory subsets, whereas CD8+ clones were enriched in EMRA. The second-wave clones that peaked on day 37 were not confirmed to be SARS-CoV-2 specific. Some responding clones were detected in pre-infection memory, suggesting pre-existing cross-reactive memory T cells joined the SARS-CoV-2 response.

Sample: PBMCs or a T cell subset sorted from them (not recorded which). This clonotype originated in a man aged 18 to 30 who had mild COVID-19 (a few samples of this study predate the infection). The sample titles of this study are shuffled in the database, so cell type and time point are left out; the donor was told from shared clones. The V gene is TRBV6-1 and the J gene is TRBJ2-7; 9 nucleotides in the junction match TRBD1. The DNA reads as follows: TGTGCCAGCAGTGTAACCGGGACAGGGACCCACGAGCAGTACGTC. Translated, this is CASSVTGTGTHEQYV.